This T cell receptor beta chain comes out of a study of T cells in Graves' hyperthyroidism and ophthalmopathy. Findings and caveats of the study: Ophthalmopathy onset followed model prediction by a median approximately seven months.

RNA transcripts were the template for amplifying TCR beta CDR3 regions. HTBI primers were employed in a first-round RT-PCR of the TCR CDR3. Each CDR3 protein gets one entry after TCRdb re-called the multiplex PCR reads with MiXCR. This sample has fewer than 600,000 distinct CDR3 sequences, with 14% found just once. A few counts support this clonotype. The antigen remains unidentified. A clone one base away is much larger, so this may be a read error. This CDR3 comprises 17 residues. V shed 6 bases, J shed 4 bases, and the junction held 11 bases outside the gene matches. CDR1 is SGHAT and CDR2 is FQNNGV in the germline V gene. Uncontrolled infections, other autoimmune diseases, pregnancy or lactation led to exclusion of patients.

The rearrangement links TRBV11-2 to TRBJ2-7; TRBD2 aligns across 14 bases. The TCR sequence derives from a woman between 40 and 50 years old with Graves' hyperthyroidism. Sample: blood. The CDR3 DNA reads TGTGCCAGCAGGGAGGGACTAGCGGGAGCCCGCCAATACGAGCAGTACTTC. Translation gives CASREGLAGARQYEQYF.